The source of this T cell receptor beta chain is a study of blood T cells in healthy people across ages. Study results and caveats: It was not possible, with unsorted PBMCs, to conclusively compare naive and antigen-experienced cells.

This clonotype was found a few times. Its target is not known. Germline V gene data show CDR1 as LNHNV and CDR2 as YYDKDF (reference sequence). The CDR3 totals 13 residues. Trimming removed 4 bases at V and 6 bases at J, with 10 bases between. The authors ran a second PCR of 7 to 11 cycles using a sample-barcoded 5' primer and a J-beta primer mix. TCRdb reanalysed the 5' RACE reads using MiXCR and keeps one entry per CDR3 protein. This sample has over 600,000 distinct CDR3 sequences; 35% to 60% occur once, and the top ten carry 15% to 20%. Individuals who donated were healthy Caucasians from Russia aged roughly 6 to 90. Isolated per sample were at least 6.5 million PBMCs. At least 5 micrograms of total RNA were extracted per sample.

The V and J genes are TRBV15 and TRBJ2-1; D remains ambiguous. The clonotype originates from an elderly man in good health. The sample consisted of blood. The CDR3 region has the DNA TGTGCCACCAGCACTCTCCGTTTCAATGAGCAGTTCTTC. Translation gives CATSTLRFNEQFF.